The 4 T cell receptor beta chains reported below all come from one sample, sequenced in a study of blood T cells in healthy people across ages. Through a sample-barcoded 5' primer and a J-beta primer mix, a second PCR was run for roughly 7 to 12 cycles. Each CDR3 protein is one row after TCRdb ran MiXCR on the 5' RACE reads. The sample lists approximately 690,000 distinct CDR3 sequences, 40% to 45% seen once, with 25% to 35% in the top ten. The sequencing input was blood. The receptors originated from a man older than 75 in good health.

At least ten counts were recorded for this clonotype. This chain uses TRBV4-1 with TRBJ2-7; 7 bases match TRBD2. The CDR3 is made up of 15 amino acids. J lost 3 bases, V lost 5 bases, and 10 bases had no gene match. Germline V gene lookup returns CDR1 MGHRA and CDR2 YSYEKL. In DNA form, the CDR3 reads TGCGCCAGCAGCGCGCTTTGGGGGGGACGCTACGAGCAGTACTTC. It codes for CASSALWGGRYEQYF.

The chain links TRBV7-9 to TRBJ2-7; a possible D gene is TRBD1 (6 bases). The CDR3 totals 15 residues. In germline, CDR1 is SEHNR, CDR2 FQNEAQ (reference sequence). The V gene lost 3 bases and the J gene lost 2 bases, with 14 bases spanning the gap. CDR3 amino acids: CASSFSTTGAYEQYF. For the CDR3, the DNA is TGTGCCAGCAGCTTTTCCACGACAGGAGCCTACGAGCAGTACTTC.

This rearrangement joins TRBV4-1 to TRBJ2-3, with 9 bases identical to TRBD2. This CDR3 is built from 17 residues. J gave up 0 bases and V 4 bases, and 8 bases lay outside the gene matches. In germline, CDR1 is MGHRA, CDR2 YSYEKL. This CDR3 reads CASSPLGRGGSTDTQYF. DNA of the CDR3: TGCGCCAGCAGCCCCTTGGGGCGGGGGGGCAGCACAGATACGCAGTATTTT.

Only a few counts were recorded for this clonotype. V is TRBV4-2 and J is TRBJ2-7; perhaps TRBD2 as D (6 bases). Per the germline V gene, CDR1 is LGHNA and CDR2 is YNFKEQ. With 5 bases removed from V and 1 base from J, the gap between germline ends came to 12 bases. The CDR3 extends over 14 amino acids. The CDR3 reads CASSGGSGSYEQYF. The CDR3 DNA is TGTGCCAGCAGCGGGGGTAGCGGTTCCTACGAGCAGTACTTC.